A single T cell receptor (beta chain) is shown here with its context. These data originate in a study of shared clonotypes between healthy human individuals. Here immunoSEQ multiplex PCR was the method, and the copy in TCRdb shows in-frame clones only, minus some. Among approximately 2.3 million clones listed, approximately 95% were seen once. The V gene's germline CDR1 is SGHTA and CDR2 FQGNSA. The CDR3 loop spans 15 amino acids. Deletions cut 5 bases from V and 2 bases from J, with 13 bases between. V is TRBV7-2 and J is TRBJ2-1; D remains ambiguous. Specimen: naive CD4+ T cells from PBMCs. Subset denoted: CD45RA+ positively selected. This clonotype originated in a man between 18 and 35 years old in good health. Some clones in this sample may be carry-over from other donors' samples. In DNA, the CDR3 is TGTGCCAGCAGCCATACCAGCGCCACCTACAATGAGCAGTTCTTC. Translating it yields CASSHTSATYNEQFF.